This T cell receptor beta chain was retrieved from a study of blood T cell repertoires in COVID-19. The overall study: Acute and convalescent COVID-19 specimens originated in the United States, Italy and Spain.

Here immunoSEQ multiplex PCR was the method, and the copy in TCRdb shows in-frame clones only, minus some. This sample has about 400,000 clones, with roughly 90% found just once. The receptor was isolated from a woman aged 60-75 years with COVID-19, enrolled during active disease. Sequencing was carried out using peripheral blood.

This CDR3 is CASSIARAGMNTEAFF. As DNA, the CDR3 is TGTGCCAGTAGTATAGCTAGGGCAGGGATGAACACTGAAGCTTTCTTT. This chain uses TRBV19 with TRBJ1-1; tentative D call: TRBD1 (5 bases). Between the trimmed V and J ends, which lost 1 base and 0 bases, there was a span of 12 bases. The germline CDR1 and CDR2 sequences are LNHDA and SQIVND (reference sequence). This CDR3 has 16 amino acids.